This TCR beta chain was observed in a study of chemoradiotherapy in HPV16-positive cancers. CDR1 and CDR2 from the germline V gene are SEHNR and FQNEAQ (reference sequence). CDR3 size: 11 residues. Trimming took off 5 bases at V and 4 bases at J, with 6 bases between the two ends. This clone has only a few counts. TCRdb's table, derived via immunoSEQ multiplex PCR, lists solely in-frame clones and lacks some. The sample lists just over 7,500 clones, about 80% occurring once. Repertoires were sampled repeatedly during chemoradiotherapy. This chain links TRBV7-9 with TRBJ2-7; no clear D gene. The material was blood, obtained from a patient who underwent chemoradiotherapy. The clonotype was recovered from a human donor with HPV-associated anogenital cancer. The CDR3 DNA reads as TGTGCCAGCAGCCCTTTATACGAGCAGTACTTC. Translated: CASSPLYEQYF.